This TCR beta chain is from a study of T cell responses to AZD1222 COVID-19 vaccine. The study, taken as a whole, reports: Unmutated variant regions reportedly attract nearly half of all spike-specific TCRs. Mapped onto spike, vaccine-associated CD4 TCRs spanned it and were dominant at 160-218 and 743-854. Two AZD1222 administrations were followed by greater Spike-specific TCR breadth and depth.

Repertoires were generated with immunoSEQ multiplex PCR, while TCRdb's copy carries only in-frame clones and drops some. The repertoire holds some 170,000 clones, with 85% to 90% as singletons. With respect to this clone: The antigen remains unidentified.

Per the germline V gene, CDR1 is SGHRS and CDR2 is YFSETQ. The CDR3 loop spans 15 amino acids. The V end lost 4 bases, the J end lost 4 bases, and 14 bases lay between the germline ends. The TCR was taken from an adult in good health. This chain joins TRBV5-1 and TRBJ1-4; D is perhaps TRBD1 (5 bases). The sequencing used peripheral blood, collected on day 0 of AZD1222 vaccination. The CDR3 loop reads CASSLGTAFNEKLFF. The CDR3 DNA follows: TGCGCCAGCAGCCTAGGGACGGCTTTTAATGAAAAACTGTTTTTT.